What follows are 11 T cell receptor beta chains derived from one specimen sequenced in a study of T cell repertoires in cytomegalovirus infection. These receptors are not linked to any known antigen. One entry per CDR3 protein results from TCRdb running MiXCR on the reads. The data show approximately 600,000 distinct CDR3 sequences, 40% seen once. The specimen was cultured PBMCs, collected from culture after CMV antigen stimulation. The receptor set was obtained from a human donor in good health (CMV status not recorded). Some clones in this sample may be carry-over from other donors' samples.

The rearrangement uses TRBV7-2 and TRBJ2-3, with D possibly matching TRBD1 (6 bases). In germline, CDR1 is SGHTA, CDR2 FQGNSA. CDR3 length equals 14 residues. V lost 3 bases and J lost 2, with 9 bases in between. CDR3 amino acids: CASSFGQPTDTQYF. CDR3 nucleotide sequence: TGTGCCAGCAGCTTCGGACAGCCCACAGATACGCAGTATTTT.

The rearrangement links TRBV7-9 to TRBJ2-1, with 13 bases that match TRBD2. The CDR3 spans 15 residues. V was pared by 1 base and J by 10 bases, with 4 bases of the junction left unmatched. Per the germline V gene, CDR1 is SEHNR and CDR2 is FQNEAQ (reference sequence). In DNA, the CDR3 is TGTGCCAGCAGCTTAGTACTAGCGGGAGGGGGAGAGCAGTTCTTC. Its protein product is CASSLVLAGGGEQFF.

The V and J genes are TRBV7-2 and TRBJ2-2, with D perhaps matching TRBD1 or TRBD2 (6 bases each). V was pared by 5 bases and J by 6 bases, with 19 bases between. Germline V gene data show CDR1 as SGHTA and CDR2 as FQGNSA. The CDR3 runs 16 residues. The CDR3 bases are TGTGCCAGCAGCGCGGGACACTCCTTAATGGCCGGGGAGCTGTTTTTT. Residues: CASSAGHSLMAGELFF.

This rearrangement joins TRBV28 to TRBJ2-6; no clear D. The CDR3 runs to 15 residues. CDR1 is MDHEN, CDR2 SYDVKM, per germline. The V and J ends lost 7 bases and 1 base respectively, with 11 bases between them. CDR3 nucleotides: TGTGCCAGCACTCCGCTGGCGTCTGGGGCCAACGTCCTGACTTTC. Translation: CASTPLASGANVLTF.

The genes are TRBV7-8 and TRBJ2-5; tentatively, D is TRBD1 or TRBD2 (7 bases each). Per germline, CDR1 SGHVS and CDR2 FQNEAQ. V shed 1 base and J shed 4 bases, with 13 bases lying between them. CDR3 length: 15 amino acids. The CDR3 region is CASSLGEGAGETQYF. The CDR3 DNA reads TGTGCCAGCAGCTTAGGGGAGGGGGCCGGAGAGACCCAGTACTTC.

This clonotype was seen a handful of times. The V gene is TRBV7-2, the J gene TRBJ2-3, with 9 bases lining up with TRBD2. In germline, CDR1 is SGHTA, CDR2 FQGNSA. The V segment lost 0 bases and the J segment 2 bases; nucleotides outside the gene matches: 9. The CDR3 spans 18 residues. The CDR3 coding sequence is TGTGCCAGCAGCTTAGCTGAGTACGCGGGAGGGCCCACAGATACGCAGTATTTT. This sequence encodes CASSLAEYAGGPTDTQYF. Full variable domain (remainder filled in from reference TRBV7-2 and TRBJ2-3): GAGVSQSPSNKVTEKGKDVELRCDPISGHTALYWYRQSLGQGLEFLIYFQGNSAPDKSGLPSDRFSAERTGGSVSTLTIQRTQQEDSAVYLCASSLAEYAGGPTDTQYFGPGTRLTVL.

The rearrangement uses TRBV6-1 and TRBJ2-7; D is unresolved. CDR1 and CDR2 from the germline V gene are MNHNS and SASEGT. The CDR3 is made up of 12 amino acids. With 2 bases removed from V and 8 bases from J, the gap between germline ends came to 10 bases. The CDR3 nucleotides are TGTGCCAGCAGTGAATCGGGCCCCAAGCAGTACTTC. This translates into CASSESGPKQYF.

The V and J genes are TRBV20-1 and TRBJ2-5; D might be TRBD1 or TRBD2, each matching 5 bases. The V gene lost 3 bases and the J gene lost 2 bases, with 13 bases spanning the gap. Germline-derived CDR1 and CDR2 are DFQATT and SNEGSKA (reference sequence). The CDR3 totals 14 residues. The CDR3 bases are TGCAGTGCTAGTGAAGGGGAGCGGCAAGAGACCCAGTACTTC. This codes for CSASEGERQETQYF.

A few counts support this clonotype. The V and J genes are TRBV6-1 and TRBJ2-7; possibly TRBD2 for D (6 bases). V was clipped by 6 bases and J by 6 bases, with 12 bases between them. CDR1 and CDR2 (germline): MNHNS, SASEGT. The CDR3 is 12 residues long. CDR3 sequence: CASRGVGGEQYF. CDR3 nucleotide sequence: TGTGCCAGCAGAGGGGTGGGAGGCGAGCAGTACTTC.

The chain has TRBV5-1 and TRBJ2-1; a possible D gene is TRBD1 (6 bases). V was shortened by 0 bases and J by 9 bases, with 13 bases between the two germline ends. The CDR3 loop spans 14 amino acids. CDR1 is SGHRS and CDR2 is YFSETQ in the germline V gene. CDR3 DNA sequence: TGCGCCAGCAGCTTGGTTGCCAGGGGCGGTGAGCAGTTCTTC. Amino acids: CASSLVARGGEQFF.

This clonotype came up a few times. This CDR3 is CASTDSGTGWYEQYF. In nucleotides, the CDR3 is TGTGCCAGCACCGATTCCGGGACAGGGTGGTACGAGCAGTACTTC. This chain joins TRBV7-9 and TRBJ2-7; TRBD1 agrees at 9 bases. The CDR3 spans 15 residues. The germline V gene has CDR1 SEHNR and CDR2 FQNEAQ (reference sequence). J lost 4 bases, V lost 7 bases, and 11 bases had no gene match. Full variable domain (rest looked up from reference TRBV7-9 and TRBJ2-7): DTGVSQNPRHKITKRGQNVTFRCDPISEHNRLYWYRQTLGQGPEFLTYFQNEAQLEKSRLLSDRFSAERPKGSFSTLEIQRTEQGDSAMYLCASTDSGTGWYEQYFGPGTRLTVT.